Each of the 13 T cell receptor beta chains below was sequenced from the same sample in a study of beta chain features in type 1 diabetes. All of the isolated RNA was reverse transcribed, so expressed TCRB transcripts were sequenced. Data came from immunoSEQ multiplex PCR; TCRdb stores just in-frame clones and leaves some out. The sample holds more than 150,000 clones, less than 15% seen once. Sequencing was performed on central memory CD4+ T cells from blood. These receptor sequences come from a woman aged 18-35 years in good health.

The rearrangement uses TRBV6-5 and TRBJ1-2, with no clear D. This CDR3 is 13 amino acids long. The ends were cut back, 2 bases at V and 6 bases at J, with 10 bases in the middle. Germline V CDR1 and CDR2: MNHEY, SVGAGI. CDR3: CASSYPRGDGYTF. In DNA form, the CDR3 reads TGTGCCAGCAGTTACCCTCGAGGTGATGGCTACACCTTC.

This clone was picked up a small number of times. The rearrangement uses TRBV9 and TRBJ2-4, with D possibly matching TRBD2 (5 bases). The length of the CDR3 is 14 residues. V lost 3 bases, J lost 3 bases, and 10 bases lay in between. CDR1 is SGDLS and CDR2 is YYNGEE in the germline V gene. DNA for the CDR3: TGTGCCAGCAGCGCCGGGGAGAGCAAAAACATTCAGTACTTC. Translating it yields CASSAGESKNIQYF.

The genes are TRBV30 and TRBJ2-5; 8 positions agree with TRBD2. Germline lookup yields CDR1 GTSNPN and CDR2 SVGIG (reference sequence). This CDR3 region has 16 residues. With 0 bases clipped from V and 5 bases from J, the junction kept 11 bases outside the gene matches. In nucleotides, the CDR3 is TGTGCCTGGAGTGTATTGCGGGGGGCGAAGGGGGAGACCCAGTACTTC. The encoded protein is CAWSVLRGAKGETQYF. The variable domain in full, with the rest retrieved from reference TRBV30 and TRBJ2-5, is SQTIHQWPATLVQPVGSPLSLECTVEGTSNPNLYWYRQAAGRGLQLLFYSVGIGQISSEVPQNLSASRPQDRQFILSSKKLLLSDSGFYLCAWSVLRGAKGETQYFGPGTRLLVL.

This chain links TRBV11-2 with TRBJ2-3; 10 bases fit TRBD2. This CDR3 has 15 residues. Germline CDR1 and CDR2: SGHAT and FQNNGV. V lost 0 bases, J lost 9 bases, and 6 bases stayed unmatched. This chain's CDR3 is CASSLERAAGGTQYF. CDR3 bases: TGTGCCAGCAGCTTAGAGCGTGCAGCGGGAGGGACGCAGTATTTT. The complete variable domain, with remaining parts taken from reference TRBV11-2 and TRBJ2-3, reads EAGVAQSPRYKIIEKRQSVAFWCNPISGHATLYWYQQILGQGPKLLIQFQNNGVVDDSQLPKDRFSAERLKGVDSTLKIQPAKLEDSAVYLCASSLERAAGGTQYFGPGTRLTVL.

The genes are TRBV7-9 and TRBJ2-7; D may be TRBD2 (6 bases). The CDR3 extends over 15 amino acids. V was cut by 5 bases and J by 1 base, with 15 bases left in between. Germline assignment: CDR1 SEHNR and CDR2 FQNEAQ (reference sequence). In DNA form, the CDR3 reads TGTGCCAGCAGCCCCCCGGGACTCGCATCCTACGAGCAGTACTTC. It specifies CASSPPGLASYEQYF.

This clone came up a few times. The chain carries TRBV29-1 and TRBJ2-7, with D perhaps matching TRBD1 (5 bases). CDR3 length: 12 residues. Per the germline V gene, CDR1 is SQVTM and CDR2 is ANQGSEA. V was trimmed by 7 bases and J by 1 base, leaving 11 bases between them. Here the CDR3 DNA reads TGCAGCGCTCTGACAGAATCCTACGAGCAGTACTTC. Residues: CSALTESYEQYF.

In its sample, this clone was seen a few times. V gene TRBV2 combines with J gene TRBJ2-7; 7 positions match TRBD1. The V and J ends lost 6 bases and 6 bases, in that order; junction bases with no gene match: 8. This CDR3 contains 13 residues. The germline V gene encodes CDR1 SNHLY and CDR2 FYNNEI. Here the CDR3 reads CASSPPTGIEQYF. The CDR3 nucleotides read TGTGCCAGCAGCCCCCCGACAGGGATCGAGCAGTACTTC. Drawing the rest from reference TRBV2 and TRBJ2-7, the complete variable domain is EPEVTQTPSHQVTQMGQEVILRCVPISNHLYFYWYRQILGQKVEFLVSFYNNEISEKSEIFDDQFSVERPDGSNFTLKIRSTKLEDSAMYFCASSPPTGIEQYFGPGTRLTVT.

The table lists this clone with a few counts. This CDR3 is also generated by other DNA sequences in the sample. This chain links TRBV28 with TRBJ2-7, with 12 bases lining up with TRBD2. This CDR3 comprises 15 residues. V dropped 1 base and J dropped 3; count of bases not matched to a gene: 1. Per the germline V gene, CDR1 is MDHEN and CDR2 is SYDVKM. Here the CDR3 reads CASSLSTSGSYEQYF. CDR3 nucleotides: TGTGCCAGCAGTTTATCGACTAGCGGGAGCTACGAGCAGTACTTC.

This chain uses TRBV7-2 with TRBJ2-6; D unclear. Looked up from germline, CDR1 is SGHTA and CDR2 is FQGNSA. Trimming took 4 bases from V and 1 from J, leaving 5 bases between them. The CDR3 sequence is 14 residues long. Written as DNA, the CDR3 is TGTGCCAGCAGCTCTAGGTCTGGGGCCAACGTCCTGACTTTC. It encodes CASSSRSGANVLTF.

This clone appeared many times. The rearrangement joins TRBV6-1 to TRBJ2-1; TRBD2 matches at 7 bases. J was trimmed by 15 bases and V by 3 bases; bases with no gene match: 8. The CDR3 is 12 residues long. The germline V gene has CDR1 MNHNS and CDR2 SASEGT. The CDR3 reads CASSDRSGKRFF. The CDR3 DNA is TGTGCCAGCAGTGACCGCAGCGGGAAGAGGTTCTTC.

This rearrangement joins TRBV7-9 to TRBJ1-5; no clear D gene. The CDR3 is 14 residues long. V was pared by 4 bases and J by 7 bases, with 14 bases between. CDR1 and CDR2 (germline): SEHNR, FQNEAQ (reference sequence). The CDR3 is CASSSGSGEQPQHF. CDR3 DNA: TGTGCCAGCAGCTCCGGATCTGGAGAGCAGCCCCAGCATTTT.

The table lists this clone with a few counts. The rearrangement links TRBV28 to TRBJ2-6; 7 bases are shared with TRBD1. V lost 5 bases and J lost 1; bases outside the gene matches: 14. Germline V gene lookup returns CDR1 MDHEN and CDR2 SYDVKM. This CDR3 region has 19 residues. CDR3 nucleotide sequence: TGTGCCAGCAGTCCTGACTGGACAGGCGCCCTTTCTGGGGCCAACGTCCTGACTTTC. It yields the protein CASSPDWTGALSGANVLTF. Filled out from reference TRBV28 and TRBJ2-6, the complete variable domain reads DVKVTQSSRYLVKRTGEKVFLECVQDMDHENMFWYRQDPGLGLRLIYFSYDVKMKEKGDIPEGYSVSREKKERFSLILESASTNQTSMYLCASSPDWTGALSGANVLTFGAGSRLTVL.

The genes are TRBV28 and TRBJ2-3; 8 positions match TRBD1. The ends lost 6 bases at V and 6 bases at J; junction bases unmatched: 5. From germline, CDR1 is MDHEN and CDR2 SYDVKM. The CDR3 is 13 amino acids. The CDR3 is CASSTRQGDTQYF. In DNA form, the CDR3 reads TGTGCCAGCAGCACACGACAGGGGGATACGCAGTATTTT.